The present entry profiles one TCR beta chain with its context. This entry belongs to a study of T-cell memory formation after mild COVID-19. Study-wide background: Most TCR clusters belonged to a single donor.

TCRdb redid the calling of the 5' RACE reads with MiXCR, one entry per CDR3 protein. The sample comprises over 350,000 distinct CDR3 sequences, approximately 24% of which are singletons, and roughly 9.7% rests with the top ten. V was trimmed by 5 bases and J by 1 base, leaving 15 bases between them. CDR1 and CDR2 (germline): SGDLS, YYNGEE. CDR3 length equals 15 residues. The sequence was collected from an adult woman who had mild COVID-19 (a few samples of this study predate the infection). Cell type and time point are not known. The J gene is TRBJ1-1, the V gene TRBV9; a possible D gene is TRBD1 (6 bases). Sequenced: PBMCs or a T cell subset sorted from them (not recorded which). CDR3 residues: CASSETGVRNTEAFF. The CDR3, as DNA: TGTGCCAGCAGTGAGACAGGCGTTAGGAACACTGAAGCTTTCTTT.